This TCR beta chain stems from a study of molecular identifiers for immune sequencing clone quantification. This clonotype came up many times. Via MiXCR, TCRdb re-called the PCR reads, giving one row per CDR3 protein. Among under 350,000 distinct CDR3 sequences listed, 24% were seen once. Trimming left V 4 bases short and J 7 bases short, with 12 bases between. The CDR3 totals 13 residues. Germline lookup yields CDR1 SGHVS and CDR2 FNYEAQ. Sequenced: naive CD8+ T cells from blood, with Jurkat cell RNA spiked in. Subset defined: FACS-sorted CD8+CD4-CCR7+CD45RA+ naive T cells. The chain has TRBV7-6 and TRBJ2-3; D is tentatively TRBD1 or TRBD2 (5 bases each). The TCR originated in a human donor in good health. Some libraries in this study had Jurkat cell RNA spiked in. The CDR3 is CASSSEGLHTQYF. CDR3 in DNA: TGTGCCAGCAGCTCAGAGGGGTTACATACGCAGTATTTT.